The present T cell receptor (beta chain) was sequenced within a study of blood T cell repertoires in COVID-19. Overall study context: Researchers got acute and convalescent COVID-19 samples from the United States, Italy and Spain. Nucleic acid was either cDNA or gDNA, and it came from T cells, B-cell-depleted T cells, or PBMCs.

In the authors' methods: For nucleated cells, counts were estimated from reference gene primer amplification. The method was immunoSEQ multiplex PCR; TCRdb's version includes in-frame clones alone and lacks a portion of them. The V and J calls and the clone size are those of that table, but D and trimming were determined from the DNA. The sample carries thousands of clones, approximately 86% recorded once. Germline V CDR1 and CDR2: SGHRS, YFSETQ. V was cut by 4 bases and J by 6 bases, with 16 bases left in between. The length of the CDR3 is 14 residues. The receptor was isolated from a man between 65 and 85 years old with active COVID-19. The sequenced sample was peripheral blood. The rearrangement uses TRBV5-1 and TRBJ1-1; D not certain. CDR3 region: CASSTVTSRAEAFF. The CDR3 DNA reads TGCGCCAGCAGCACCGTGACGTCCCGGGCTGAAGCTTTCTTT.